A single sample is the source of the 2 T cell receptor beta chains below, sequenced in a study of beta chain features in type 1 diabetes. The whole isolated RNA underwent reverse transcription, so sequencing captured expressed TCRB transcripts. The method was immunoSEQ multiplex PCR; TCRdb's version includes in-frame clones alone and lacks a portion of them. Of almost 350,000 clones listed, under 8.5% are singletons. Material: central memory CD4+ T cells from blood. These receptors came from a woman between 18 and 29 years old in good health.

The chain combines TRBV7-2 with TRBJ1-2; weak D call: TRBD1 (5 bases). V lost 1 base, J lost 4 bases, and 10 bases lay in between. The germline gives CDR1 SGHTA, CDR2 FQGNSA. The CDR3 has 14 amino acids. CDR3 loop: CASSLGQGPYGYTF. CDR3 coding DNA: TGTGCCAGCAGCTTAGGGCAGGGACCCTATGGCTACACCTTC.

This clone came up a few times. One junction end disagrees with the germline gene, perhaps due to a read error. This chain joins TRBV7-2 and TRBJ2-3, with 9 positions matching TRBD2. Per germline, CDR1 SGHTA and CDR2 FQGNSA. This CDR3 contains 16 residues. The CDR3 bases are TGTGCCAGCAACTTAGCAGGCGGGAGGGCCCGAGATACGCAGTATTTT. Translated, it gives CASNLAGGRARDTQYF.